This TCR beta chain is from a study of T cells in tuberculosis (dated by TCRdb to the late 2010s). General notes on the study: The study combined CD1B tetramers and high-throughput TCR immunosequencing to characterize T cells specific for the mycobacterial lipid antigen glucose monomycolate (GMM). Summary of the overall study and its limitations: T cells binding the CD1B-GMM tetramer with low affinity may have been missed by the stringent sort gate.

TCR-alpha and TCR-beta chains were sequenced unpaired, so chain pairing information was not available. TCR libraries were generated with the immunoSEQ multiplex PCR assay, using TCR-beta and/or TCR-alpha/delta assays for each sample. The amplified TCR libraries were sequenced on the Illumina high-throughput platform. As for the authors' bioinformatics: Clustering and dimensionality reduction relied on pairwise TCRdist distances among GMM-specific receptors from T cells that were either sorted ex vivo or expanded in vitro. Sequence motifs defined by gene usage and CDR3 content were tested for enrichment in tetramer-positive versus tetramer-negative populations. Entries here come from immuneACCESS through TCRdb and include only in-frame sequences with V and J called. Some clones fail to appear in such tables; in the studies checked, an unresolved V gene covers under half of the shortfall, and the cause of the remainder is unknown. V, J and clone size were drawn from that table, and D and trimming were deduced from the DNA. This sample comprises some 90,000 clones, approximately 90% of them detected only once. Less than 2.5% of the sample is held by the ten biggest clonotypes.

As regards this clone: There are no base qualities to consult, and no much larger clone falls within one base.

Inclusive of the bounding cysteine and phenylalanine, the CDR3 is 17 residues long. Solely the CDR3 DNA is kept, with 51 bases framed from the first base. Relative to germline, V is missing 3 bases and J is missing 5 bases, with 12 bases of the junction outside any gene match. According to the germline V gene (reference sequence), CDR1 reads LNHDA and CDR2 reads SQIVND. After being thawed and rested overnight, PBMC were stained with GMM-loaded CD1B tetramer, a Live/Dead dye and anti-CD3, and were then sorted on a FACS Aria II. CD1B tetramers were loaded with C32 glucose monomycolate purified from Rhodococcus equi. Before cryopreservation, the PBMC later used for tetramer sorting had been depleted of CD14-expressing monocytes as part of a separate study. From each donor, 85,000 to 100,000 tetramer-negative cells were sorted and were analyzed alongside the tetramer-positive cells. Antigen-specific T cells were sorted from a few healthy South African adults using GMM-loaded CD1B tetramers.

The TCR sequence derives from an adult woman with latent tuberculosis. This chain joins TRBV19 to TRBJ1-1; 10 central bases correspond to TRBD1. Source material: CD1b-GMM tetramer-negative cells sorted from PBMCs. According to the study, the label for this sample's cell subset or site signals: T cells not binding CD1B-GMM tetramer, sorted from same donor. The encoded CDR3 is CASSMRGTGVSGTEAFF. The nucleotide sequence is given as TGTGCCAGTAGTATGCGGGGGACAGGGGTTTCAGGAACTGAAGCTTTCTTT.